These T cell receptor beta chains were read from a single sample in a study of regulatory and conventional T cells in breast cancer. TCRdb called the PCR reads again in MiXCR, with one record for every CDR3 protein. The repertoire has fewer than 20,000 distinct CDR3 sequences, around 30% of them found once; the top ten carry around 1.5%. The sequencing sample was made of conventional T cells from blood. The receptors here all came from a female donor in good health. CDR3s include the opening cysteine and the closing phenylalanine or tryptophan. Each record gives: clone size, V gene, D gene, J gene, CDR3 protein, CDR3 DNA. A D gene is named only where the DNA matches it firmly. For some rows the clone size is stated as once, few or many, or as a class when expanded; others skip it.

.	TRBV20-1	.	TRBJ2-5	CSALLIGGETQYF	TGCAGTGCCCTCTTGATCGGCGGGGAGACCCAGTACTTC
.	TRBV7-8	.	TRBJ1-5	CASSGETGSQHF	TGTGCCAGCAGCGGTGAGACAGGATCACAGCATTTT
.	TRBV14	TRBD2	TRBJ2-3	CASSQSPGGGAWNTQYF	TGTGCCAGCAGCCAAAGCCCCGGCGGGGGGGCCTGGAATACGCAGTATTTT
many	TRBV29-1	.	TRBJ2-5	CSVAASGGETQYF	TGCAGCGTTGCGGCTAGTGGAGGGGAGACCCAGTACTTC
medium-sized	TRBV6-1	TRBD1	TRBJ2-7	CASRPGQGSYEQYF	TGTGCCAGCAGGCCGGGACAGGGGTCCTACGAGCAGTACTTC
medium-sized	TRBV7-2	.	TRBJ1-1	CASSLSGGGTEAFF	TGTGCCAGCAGCTTAAGCGGGGGTGGAACTGAAGCTTTCTTT
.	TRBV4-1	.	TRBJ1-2	CASSQVRGNYGYTF	TGCGCCAGCAGCCAAGTCCGGGGTAACTATGGCTACACCTTC
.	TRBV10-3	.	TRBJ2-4	CAISESGDLAKNVQYF	TGTGCCATCAGTGAGTCGGGCGACTTAGCCAAAAACGTTCAGTACTTC
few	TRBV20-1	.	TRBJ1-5	CSARDQGNQPQHF	TGCAGTGCTAGAGATCAGGGAAATCAGCCCCAGCATTTT
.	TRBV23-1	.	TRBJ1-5	CASGSRDIRNQPQHF	TGCGCCAGCGGGTCCCGGGACATCCGCAATCAGCCCCAGCATTTT
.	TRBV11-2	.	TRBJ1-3	CASSVFRGSGNTIYF	TGTGCCAGCAGCGTCTTTCGGGGCTCTGGAAACACCATATATTTT
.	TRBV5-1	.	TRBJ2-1	CASSLEFNEQFF	TGCGCCAGCAGCTTGGAATTTAATGAGCAGTTCTTC
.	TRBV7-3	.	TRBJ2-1	CASSLGSEQFF	TGTGCCAGCAGCTTGGGTAGTGAGCAGTTCTTC
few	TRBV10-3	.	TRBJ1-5	CAITSDSNQPQHF	TGTGCCATCACGTCCGATAGCAATCAGCCCCAGCATTTT
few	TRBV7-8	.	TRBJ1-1	CASSRDREAFF	TGTGCCAGCAGCCGCGACAGGGAAGCTTTCTTT
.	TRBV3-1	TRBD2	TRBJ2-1	CASSRGSASGTYNGQFF	TGTGCCAGCAGCCGAGGGTCAGCTAGCGGGACCTACAATGGGCAGTTCTTC
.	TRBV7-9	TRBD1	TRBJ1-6	CASSVGQRRNSPLHF	TGTGCCAGCAGCGTGGGACAGAGACGTAATTCACCCCTCCACTTT
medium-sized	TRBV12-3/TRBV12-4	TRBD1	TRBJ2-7	CASSIPPPGTGLAYEQYF	TGTGCCAGCAGTATTCCCCCTCCCGGGACAGGGCTCGCCTACGAGCAGTACTTC
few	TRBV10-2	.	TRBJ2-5	CASSAPQETQYF	TGCGCCAGCAGCGCACCTCAAGAGACCCAGTACTTC
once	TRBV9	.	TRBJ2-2	CASSVEAPHTGELFF	TGTGCCAGCAGCGTGGAAGCTCCTCACACCGGGGAGCTGTTTTTT
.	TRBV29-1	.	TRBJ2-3	CSVIRGSTDTQYF	TGCAGCGTTATCCGGGGTAGCACAGATACGCAGTATTTT
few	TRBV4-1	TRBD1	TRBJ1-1	CASSQLTGGLVSMNTEAFF	TGCGCCAGCAGCCAACTGACAGGGGGCCTGGTTTCCATGAACACTGAAGCTTTCTTT
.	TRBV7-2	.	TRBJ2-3	CASSERDTITDTQYF	TGTGCCAGCAGCGAGAGGGACACGATTACAGATACGCAGTATTTT
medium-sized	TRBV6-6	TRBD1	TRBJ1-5	CASSYSVGGSQPQHF	TGTGCCAGCAGTTACTCTGTAGGGGGCAGCCAGCCCCAGCATTTT
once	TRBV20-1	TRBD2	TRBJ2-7	CSTGTSVRADTYEQYF	TGCAGTACCGGGACTAGCGTGAGGGCCGACACCTACGAGCAGTACTTC
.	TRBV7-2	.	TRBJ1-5	CASSSQGGNQPQHF	TGTGCCAGCAGCTCCCAGGGTGGCAATCAGCCCCAGCATTTT
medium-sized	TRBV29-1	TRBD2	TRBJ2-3	CSVTGLAGFFTDTQYF	TGCAGCGTGACGGGACTAGCGGGCTTCTTCACAGATACGCAGTATTTT
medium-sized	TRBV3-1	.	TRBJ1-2	CASSQDMRSLGYTF	TGTGCCAGCAGCCAAGATATGAGATCGCTTGGCTACACCTTC
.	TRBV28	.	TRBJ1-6	CASSLMGRGYNSPLHF	TGTGCCAGCAGTTTAATGGGAAGGGGCTATAATTCACCCCTCCACTTT
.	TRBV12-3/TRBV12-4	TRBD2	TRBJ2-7	CASSPASGSYEQYF	TGTGCCAGCAGCCCAGCTAGCGGCTCCTACGAGCAGTACTTC
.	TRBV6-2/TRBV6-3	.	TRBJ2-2	CASRPPGNTGELFF	TGTGCCAGCAGACCACCGGGGAACACCGGGGAGCTGTTTTTT
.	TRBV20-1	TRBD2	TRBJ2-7	CSARSSGGYEQYF	TGCAGTGCTAGATCTAGCGGGGGGTACGAGCAGTACTTC
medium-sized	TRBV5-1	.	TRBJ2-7	CASSGGQGGEQYF	TGCGCCAGCAGCGGGGGCCAGGGGGGCGAGCAGTACTTC
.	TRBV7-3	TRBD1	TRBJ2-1	CASSTVQGAGNEQFF	TGTGCCAGCAGCACAGTCCAGGGGGCTGGCAATGAGCAGTTCTTC
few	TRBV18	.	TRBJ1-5	CASSLDGNNQPQHF	TGTGCCAGCTCACTAGACGGGAACAATCAGCCCCAGCATTTT
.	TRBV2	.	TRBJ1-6	CATQGRVYNSPLHF	TGTGCCACCCAAGGAAGGGTTTATAATTCACCCCTCCACTTT
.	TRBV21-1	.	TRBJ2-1	CASSNEAGDEGLKAYEQFF	TGTGCCAGCAGCAATGAAGCGGGAGACGAAGGATTAAAAGCGTACGAGCAGTTCTTC
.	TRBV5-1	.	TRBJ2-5	CASSLAVMETQYF	TGCGCCAGCAGCTTGGCCGTCATGGAGACCCAGTACTTC
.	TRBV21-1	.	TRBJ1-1	CASTYGRISNTEAFF	TGTGCCAGCACCTACGGCAGGATTTCGAACACTGAAGCTTTCTTT
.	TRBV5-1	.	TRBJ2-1	CASSVANEQFF	TGCGCCAGCAGTGTGGCCAATGAGCAGTTCTTC
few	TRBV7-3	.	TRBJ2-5	CASSPDGGVETQYF	TGTGCCAGCAGCCCCGATGGGGGAGTCGAGACCCAGTACTTC
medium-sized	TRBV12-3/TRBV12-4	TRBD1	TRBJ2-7	CASSLRQGGPYEQYF	TGTGCCAGCAGTCTAAGACAGGGGGGCCCATACGAGCAGTACTTC
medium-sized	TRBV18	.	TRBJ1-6	CASSPEVRGSPLHF	TGTGCCAGCTCTCCGGAAGTCAGGGGTTCACCCCTCCACTTT
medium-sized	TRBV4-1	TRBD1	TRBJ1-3	CASSQLRGGSSSGNTIYF	TGCGCCAGCAGCCAACTAAGAGGGGGCTCTTCCTCTGGAAACACCATATATTTT
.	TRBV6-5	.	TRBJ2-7	CASHGATTYEQYF	TGTGCCAGCCACGGAGCCACCACCTACGAGCAGTACTTC
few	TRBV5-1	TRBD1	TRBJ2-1	CASSVQGYEQFF	TGCGCCAGCAGCGTACAGGGGTATGAGCAGTTCTTC
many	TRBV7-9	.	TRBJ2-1	CASSTTEGRYNEQFF	TGTGCCAGCAGTACCACGGAGGGACGATACAATGAGCAGTTCTTC
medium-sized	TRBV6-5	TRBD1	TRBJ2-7	CASSSGGQYEQYF	TGTGCCAGCAGTTCAGGGGGACAGTACGAGCAGTACTTC
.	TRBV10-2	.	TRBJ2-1	CASSEQGSSYNEQFF	TGCGCCAGCAGTGAGCAGGGGAGCTCCTACAATGAGCAGTTCTTC
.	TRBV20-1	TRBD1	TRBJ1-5	CSAEDRDVNQPQHF	TGCAGTGCCGAGGACAGGGACGTCAATCAGCCCCAGCATTTT
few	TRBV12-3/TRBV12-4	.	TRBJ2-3	CASSSPDLTSTDTQYF	TGTGCCAGCAGTTCCCCAGATCTGACGAGCACAGATACGCAGTATTTT